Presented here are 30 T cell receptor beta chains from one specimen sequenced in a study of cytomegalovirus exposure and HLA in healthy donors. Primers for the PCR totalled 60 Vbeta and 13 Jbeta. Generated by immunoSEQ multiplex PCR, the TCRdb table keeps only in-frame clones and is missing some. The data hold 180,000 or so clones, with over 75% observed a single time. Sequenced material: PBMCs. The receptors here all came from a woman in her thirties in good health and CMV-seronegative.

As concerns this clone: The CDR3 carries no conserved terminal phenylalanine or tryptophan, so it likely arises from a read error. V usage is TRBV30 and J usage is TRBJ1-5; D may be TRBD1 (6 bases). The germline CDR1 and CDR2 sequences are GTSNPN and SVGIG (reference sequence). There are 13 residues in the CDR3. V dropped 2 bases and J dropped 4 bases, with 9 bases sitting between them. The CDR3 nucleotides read TGTGCCTGGAGTAACCAGGGGAATCAGCCCCAGCATGTT. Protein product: CAWSNQGNQPQHV.

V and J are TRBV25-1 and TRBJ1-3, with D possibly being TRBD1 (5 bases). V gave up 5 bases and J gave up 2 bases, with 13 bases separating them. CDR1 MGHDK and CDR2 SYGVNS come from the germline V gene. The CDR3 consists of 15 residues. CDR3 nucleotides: TGTGCCAGCAGTCCCCTCGCGGGGCCTGGAAACACCATATATTTT. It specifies CASSPLAGPGNTIYF. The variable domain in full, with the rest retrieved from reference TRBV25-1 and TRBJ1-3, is EADIYQTPRYLVIGTGKKITLECSQTMGHDKMYWYQQDPGMELHLIHYSYGVNSTEKGDLSSESTVSRIRTEHFPLTLESARPSHTSQYLCASSPLAGPGNTIYFGEGSWLTVV.

In nucleotides, the CDR3 is TGTGCTAGTGGTTTCCCGGGGGGATATGAAGCTTTCTTT. Residues: CASGFPGGYEAFF. The rearrangement uses TRBV12-5 and TRBJ1-1; D is possibly TRBD1 (5 bases). The germline V gene encodes CDR1 LGHNT and CDR2 FRNRAP. The germline V and J ends were trimmed by 3 bases and 7 bases, with 12 bases remaining between them. The CDR3 covers 13 residues.

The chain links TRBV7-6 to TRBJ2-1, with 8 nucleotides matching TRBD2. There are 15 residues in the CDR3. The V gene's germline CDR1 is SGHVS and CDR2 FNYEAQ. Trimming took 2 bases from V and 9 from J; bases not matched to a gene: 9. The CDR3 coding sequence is TGTGCCAGCAGCTTACAACAGCGGGGGCACGGTGAGCAGTTCTTC. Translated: CASSLQQRGHGEQFF.

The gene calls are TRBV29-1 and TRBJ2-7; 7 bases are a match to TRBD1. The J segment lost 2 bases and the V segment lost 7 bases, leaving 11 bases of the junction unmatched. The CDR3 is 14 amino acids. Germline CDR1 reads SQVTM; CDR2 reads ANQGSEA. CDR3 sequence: CSATDDREPYEQYF. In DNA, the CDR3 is TGCAGCGCCACGGATGACAGGGAACCCTACGAGCAGTACTTC.

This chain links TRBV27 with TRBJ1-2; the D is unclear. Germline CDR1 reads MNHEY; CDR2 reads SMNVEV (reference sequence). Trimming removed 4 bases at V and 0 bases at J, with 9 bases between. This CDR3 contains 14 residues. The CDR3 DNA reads TGTGCCAGCAGTTCTGGAGGGACTAACTATGGCTACACCTTC. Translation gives CASSSGGTNYGYTF.

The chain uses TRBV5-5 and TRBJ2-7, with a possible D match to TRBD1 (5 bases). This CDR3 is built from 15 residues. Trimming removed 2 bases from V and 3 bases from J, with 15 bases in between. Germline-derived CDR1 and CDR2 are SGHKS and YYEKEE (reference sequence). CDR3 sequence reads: CASSFGPDSLYEQYF. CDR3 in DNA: TGTGCCAGCAGCTTTGGCCCCGACAGCCTCTACGAGCAGTACTTC. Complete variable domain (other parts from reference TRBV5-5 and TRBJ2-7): DAGVTQSPTHLIKTRGQQVTLRCSPISGHKSVSWYQQVLGQGPQFIFQYYEKEERGRGNFPDRFSARQFPNYSSELNVNALLLGDSALYLCASSFGPDSLYEQYFGPGTRLTVT.

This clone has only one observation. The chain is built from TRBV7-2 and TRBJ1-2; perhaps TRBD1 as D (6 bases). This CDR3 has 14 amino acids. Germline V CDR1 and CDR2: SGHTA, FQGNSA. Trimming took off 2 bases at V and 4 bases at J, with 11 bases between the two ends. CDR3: CASSLFRDTYGYTF. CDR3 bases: TGTGCCAGCAGCTTATTCCGGGACACCTATGGCTACACCTTC.

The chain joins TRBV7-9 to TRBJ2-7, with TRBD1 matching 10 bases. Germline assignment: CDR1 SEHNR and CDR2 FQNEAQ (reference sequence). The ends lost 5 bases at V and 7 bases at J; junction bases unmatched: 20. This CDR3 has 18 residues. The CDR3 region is CASSGNIVDRGLSVEQYF. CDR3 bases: TGTGCCAGCAGCGGCAATATAGTCGACAGGGGGCTTTCAGTTGAGCAGTACTTC.

The CDR3 protein is CASSYRGGAGETQYF. CDR3 bases: TGTGCCAGCAGCTACCGTGGGGGGGCGGGAGAGACCCAGTACTTC. J is TRBJ2-5 and V is TRBV7-9, with a weak D call TRBD2 (7 bases). Germline values: CDR1 SEHNR, CDR2 FQNEAQ (reference sequence). Trimming removed 4 bases from V and 4 bases from J, with 16 bases in between. CDR3 length: 15 residues.

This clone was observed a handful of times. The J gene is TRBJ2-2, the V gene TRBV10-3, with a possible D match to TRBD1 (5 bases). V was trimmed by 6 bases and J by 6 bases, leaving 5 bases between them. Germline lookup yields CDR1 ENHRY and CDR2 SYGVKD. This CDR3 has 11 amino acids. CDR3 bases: TGTGCCATCAGAGGGGCCGGGGAGCTGTTTTTT. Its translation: CAIRGAGELFF.

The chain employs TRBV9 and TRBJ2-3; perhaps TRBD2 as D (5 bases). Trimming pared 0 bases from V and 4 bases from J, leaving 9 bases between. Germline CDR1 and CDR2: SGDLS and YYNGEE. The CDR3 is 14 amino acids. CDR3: CASSVDARADTQYF. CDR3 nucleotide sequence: TGTGCCAGCAGCGTAGATGCGAGGGCAGATACGCAGTATTTT.

In nucleotides, the CDR3 is TGCGCCAGCAGCCTTGACAGGAGCTCCTACGAGCAGTACTTC. Encoded protein: CASSLDRSSYEQYF. The J gene is TRBJ2-7, the V gene TRBV4-3; TRBD1 is a possible D gene (6 bases). Trimming left V 4 bases short and J 0 bases short, with 10 bases between. In germline, CDR1 is LGHNA, CDR2 YSLEER. This CDR3 has 14 amino acids.

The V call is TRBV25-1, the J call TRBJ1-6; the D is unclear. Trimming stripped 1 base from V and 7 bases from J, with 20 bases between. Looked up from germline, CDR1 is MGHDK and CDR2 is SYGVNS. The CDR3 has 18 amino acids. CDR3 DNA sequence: TGTGCCAGCAGTGAATTTTTCATGGGAGGGTCTGGAAATTCACCCCTCCACTTT. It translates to CASSEFFMGGSGNSPLHF. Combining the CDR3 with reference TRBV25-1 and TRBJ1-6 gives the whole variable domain EADIYQTPRYLVIGTGKKITLECSQTMGHDKMYWYQQDPGMELHLIHYSYGVNSTEKGDLSSESTVSRIRTEHFPLTLESARPSHTSQYLCASSEFFMGGSGNSPLHFGNGTRLTVT.

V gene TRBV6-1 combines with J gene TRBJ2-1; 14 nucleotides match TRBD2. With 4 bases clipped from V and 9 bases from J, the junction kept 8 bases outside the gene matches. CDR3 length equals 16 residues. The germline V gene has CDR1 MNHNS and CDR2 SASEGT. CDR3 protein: CASSARLAGGYGEQFF. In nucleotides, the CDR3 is TGTGCCAGCAGTGCCAGACTAGCGGGGGGGTACGGTGAGCAGTTCTTC.

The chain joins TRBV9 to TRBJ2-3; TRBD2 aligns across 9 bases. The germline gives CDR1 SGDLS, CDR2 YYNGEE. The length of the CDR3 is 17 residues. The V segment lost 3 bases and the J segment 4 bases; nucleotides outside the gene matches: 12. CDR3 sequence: CASSAPLSQRGADTQYF. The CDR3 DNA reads TGTGCCAGCAGCGCTCCCCTCAGCCAGCGGGGGGCAGATACGCAGTATTTT.

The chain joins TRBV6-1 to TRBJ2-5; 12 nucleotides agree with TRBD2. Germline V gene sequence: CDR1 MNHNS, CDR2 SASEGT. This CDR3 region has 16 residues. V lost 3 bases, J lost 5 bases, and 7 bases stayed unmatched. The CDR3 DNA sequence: TGTGCCAGCAGTGAGAGACTAGCGGGGGCTGGGGAGACCCAGTACTTC. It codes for CASSERLAGAGETQYF.

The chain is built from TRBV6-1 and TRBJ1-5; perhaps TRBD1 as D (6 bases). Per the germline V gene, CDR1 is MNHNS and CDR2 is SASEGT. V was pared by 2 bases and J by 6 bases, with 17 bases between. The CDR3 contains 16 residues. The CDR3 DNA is TGTGCCAGCAGTGAAACAGGGAGTCTCTTTAGTCAGCCCCAGCATTTT. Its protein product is CASSETGSLFSQPQHF.

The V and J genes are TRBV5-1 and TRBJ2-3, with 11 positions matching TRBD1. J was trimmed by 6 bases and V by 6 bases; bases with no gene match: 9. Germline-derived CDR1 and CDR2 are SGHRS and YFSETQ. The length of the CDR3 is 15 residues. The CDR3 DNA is TGCGCCAGCACGCGTTCCGGGACAGGGGGGGATACGCAGTATTTT. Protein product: CASTRSGTGGDTQYF.

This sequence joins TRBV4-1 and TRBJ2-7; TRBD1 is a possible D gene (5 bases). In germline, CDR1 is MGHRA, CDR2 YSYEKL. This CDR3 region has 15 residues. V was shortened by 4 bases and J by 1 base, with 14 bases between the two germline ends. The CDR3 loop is CASSRSLTASYEQYF. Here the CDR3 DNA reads TGCGCCAGCAGCCGCTCATTGACAGCATCCTACGAGCAGTACTTC.

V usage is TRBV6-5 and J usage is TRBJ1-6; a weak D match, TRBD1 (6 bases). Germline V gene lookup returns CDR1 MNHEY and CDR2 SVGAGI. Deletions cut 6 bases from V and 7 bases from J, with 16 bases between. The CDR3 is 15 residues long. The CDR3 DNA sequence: TGTGCCAGCAGCTCAGCCGGGACAACGAATTCACCCCTCCACTTT. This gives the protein CASSSAGTTNSPLHF.

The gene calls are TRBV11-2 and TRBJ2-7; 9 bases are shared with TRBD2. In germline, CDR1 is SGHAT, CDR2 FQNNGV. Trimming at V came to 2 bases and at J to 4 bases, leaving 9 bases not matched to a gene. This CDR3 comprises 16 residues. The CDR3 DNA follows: TGTGCCAGCAGCTTATACCGGCGGGGGGGCCTTTACGAGCAGTACTTC. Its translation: CASSLYRRGGLYEQYF. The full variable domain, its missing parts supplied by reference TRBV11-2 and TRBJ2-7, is EAGVAQSPRYKIIEKRQSVAFWCNPISGHATLYWYQQILGQGPKLLIQFQNNGVVDDSQLPKDRFSAERLKGVDSTLKIQPAKLEDSAVYLCASSLYRRGGLYEQYFGPGTRLTVT.

CDR3 sequence reads: CASSPGTEGDTQYF. The CDR3 coding sequence is TGCGCCAGCAGCCCCGGGACAGAAGGAGATACGCAGTATTTT. V is TRBV4-3 and J is TRBJ2-3; 7 bases fit TRBD1. The CDR3 runs 14 residues. Germline CDR1 and CDR2: LGHNA and YSLEER. Trimming at V came to 4 bases and at J to 5 bases, leaving 6 bases not matched to a gene.

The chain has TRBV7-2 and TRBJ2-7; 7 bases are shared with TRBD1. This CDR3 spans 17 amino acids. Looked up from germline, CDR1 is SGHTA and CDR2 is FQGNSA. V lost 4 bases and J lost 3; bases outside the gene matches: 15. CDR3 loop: CASSSRPRDRLNYEQYF. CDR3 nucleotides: TGTGCCAGCAGCTCCCGCCCCCGGGACAGATTAAACTACGAGCAGTACTTC.

The CDR3 bases are TGTGCCAGCAGCCCCACCCAGGGGGACGGCACTGAAGCTTTCTTT. It encodes CASSPTQGDGTEAFF. The V call is TRBV5-6, the J call TRBJ1-1; 7 bases fit TRBD1. The CDR3 is 15 residues long. V gave up 4 bases and J gave up 4 bases; unmatched junction bases: 10. Germline V gives CDR1 SGHDT, CDR2 YYEEEE.

This chain's CDR3 is CASSYSTGNGYTF. CDR3 in DNA: TGTGCCAGCAGTTACTCAACAGGGAATGGCTACACCTTC. V and J are TRBV6-5 and TRBJ1-2; possible D gene TRBD1, 6 bases. Trimming removed 0 bases at V and 6 bases at J, with 8 bases between. The CDR3 extends over 13 amino acids. Germline CDR1 MNHEY, CDR2 SVGAGI.

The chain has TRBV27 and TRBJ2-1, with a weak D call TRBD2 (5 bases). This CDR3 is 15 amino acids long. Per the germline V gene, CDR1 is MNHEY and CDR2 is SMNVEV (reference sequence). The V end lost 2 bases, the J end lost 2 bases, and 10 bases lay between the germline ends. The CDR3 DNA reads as TGTGCCAGCAGTTTAGGGCGGGCCCCCTACAATGAGCAGTTCTTC. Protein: CASSLGRAPYNEQFF.

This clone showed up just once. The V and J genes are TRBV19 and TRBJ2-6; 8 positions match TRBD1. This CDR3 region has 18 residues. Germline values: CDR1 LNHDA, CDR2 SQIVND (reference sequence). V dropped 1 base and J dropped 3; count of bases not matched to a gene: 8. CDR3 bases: TGTGCCAGTAGTATAGGTTCGCAGGGGGCCCGTGGGGCCAACGTCCTGACTTTC. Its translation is CASSIGSQGARGANVLTF.

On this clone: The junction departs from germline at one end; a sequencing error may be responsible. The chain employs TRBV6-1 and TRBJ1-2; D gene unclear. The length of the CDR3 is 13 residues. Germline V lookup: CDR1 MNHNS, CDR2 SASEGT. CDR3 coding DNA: TGTGCCAGCAGGGTCAGAGATAACTATGGCTACCCCTTC. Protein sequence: CASRVRDNYGYPF.

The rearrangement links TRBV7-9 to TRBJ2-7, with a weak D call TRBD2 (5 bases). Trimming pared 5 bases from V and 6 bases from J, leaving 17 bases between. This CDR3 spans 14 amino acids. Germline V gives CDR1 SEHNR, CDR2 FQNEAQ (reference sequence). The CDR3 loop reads CASSPLRTHAEQYF. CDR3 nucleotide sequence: TGTGCCAGCAGCCCCCTACGGACTCACGCCGAGCAGTACTTC.